Below are 16 T cell receptor beta chains sequenced from a single sample in a study of PD-L1 blockade in urothelial cancer. TCRdb keeps only in-frame clones here, not all; method: immunoSEQ multiplex PCR. The data show more than 40,000 clones, around 88% seen once. Sequencing was performed on PBMCs, taken around atezolizumab (anti-PD-L1) treatment. All receptors come from a man aged 60 to 75 with urothelial cancer.

The V gene is TRBV9, the J gene TRBJ2-1, with 12 bases that match TRBD2. V lost 0 bases and J lost 6; bases outside the gene matches: 10. This CDR3 is built from 18 residues. CDR1 is SGDLS and CDR2 is YYNGEE in the germline V gene. The CDR3: CASSVVASGRALSNEQFF. The CDR3 DNA reads TGTGCCAGCAGCGTAGTGGCTAGCGGGAGGGCCTTGAGCAATGAGCAGTTCTTC.

The chain couples TRBV29-1 to TRBJ2-3; 9 bases are a match to TRBD1. The CDR3 is made up of 15 amino acids. Germline V gene lookup returns CDR1 SQVTM and CDR2 ANQGSEA. The V gene end was trimmed by 4 bases and the J gene end by 2 bases; junction bases not matched to a gene: 7. The CDR3 spells CSVATGQGHTDTQYF. The DNA of the CDR3 is TGCAGCGTTGCTACGGGACAGGGTCACACAGATACGCAGTATTTT.

The J gene is TRBJ1-1, the V gene TRBV19; D uncertain. Per germline, CDR1 LNHDA and CDR2 SQIVND (reference sequence). The length of the CDR3 is 14 residues. V was shortened by 5 bases and J by 0 bases, with 10 bases between the two germline ends. The CDR3 is CASSYEGLNTEAFF. The CDR3 DNA reads as TGTGCCAGTAGTTACGAGGGCCTGAACACTGAAGCTTTCTTT. The whole variable domain, remainder taken from reference TRBV19 and TRBJ1-1, is DGGITQSPKYLFRKEGQNVTLSCEQNLNHDAMYWYRQDPGQGLRLIYYSQIVNDFQKGDIAEGYSVSREKKESFPLTVTSAQKNPTAFYLCASSYEGLNTEAFFGQGTRLTVV.

This clone has a handful of counts. The chain couples TRBV7-9 to TRBJ2-1; 9 bases line up with TRBD2. Per the germline V gene, CDR1 is SEHNR and CDR2 is FQNEAQ (reference sequence). V shed 5 bases and J 15 bases; nucleotides not matched to a gene: 11. This CDR3 has 13 amino acids. CDR3 DNA: TGTGCCAGCAGCCCTAGCGTTAGCGGGAGTATGTTCTTC. This encodes CASSPSVSGSMFF. Supplemented by reference TRBV7-9 and TRBJ2-1, the full variable domain reads DTGVSQNPRHKITKRGQNVTFRCDPISEHNRLYWYRQTLGQGPEFLTYFQNEAQLEKSRLLSDRFSAERPKGSFSTLEIQRTEQGDSAMYLCASSPSVSGSMFFGPGTRLTVL.

This clone was seen a single time. The V gene is TRBV4-2, the J gene TRBJ2-7; TRBD2 aligns across 12 bases. Germline CDR1 reads LGHNA; CDR2 reads YNFKEQ. J lost 6 bases, V lost 0 bases, and 6 bases had no gene match. The CDR3 contains 16 residues. The CDR3, as DNA: TGTGCCAGCAGCCAAGATCCTAGCGGGAGGGCCGGCGAGCAGTACTTC. Protein product: CASSQDPSGRAGEQYF.

The V gene is TRBV6-5, the J gene TRBJ1-4; weak D call: TRBD1 (6 bases). Trimming removed 2 bases at V and 12 bases at J, with 13 bases between. The germline V gene encodes CDR1 MNHEY and CDR2 SVGAGI. There are 13 residues in the CDR3. The CDR3 protein is CASSYTGGGELFF. The CDR3 DNA follows: TGTGCCAGCAGTTACACGGGGGGCGGCGAACTGTTTTTT.

The chain carries TRBV5-1 and TRBJ2-1; 9 bases agree with TRBD2. The CDR3 is 16 amino acids. The ends lost 0 bases at V and 8 bases at J; junction bases unmatched: 9. CDR1 and CDR2 from the germline V gene are SGHRS and YFSETQ. CDR3 protein: CASSLAPLAGRDEQFF. The CDR3 bases are TGCGCCAGCAGCTTGGCCCCGCTAGCGGGAAGGGATGAGCAGTTCTTC.

By sample share, this clone is medium-sized. The rearrangement uses TRBV11-3 and TRBJ2-7, with D unclear. The CDR3 has 11 residues. CDR1 is SGHNT, CDR2 YENEEA, per germline. The V gene lost 7 bases and the J gene lost 6 bases, with 10 bases spanning the gap. Written as DNA, the CDR3 is TGTGCCAGCACCCAGGTCACCGAGCAGTACTTC. Encoded protein: CASTQVTEQYF.

The chain links TRBV19 to TRBJ2-3, with TRBD1 matching over 7 bases. Germline V lookup: CDR1 LNHDA, CDR2 SQIVND (reference sequence). J was trimmed by 6 bases and V by 3 bases; bases with no gene match: 6. The CDR3 sequence is 14 residues long. CDR3 sequence reads: CASSIVGGADTQYF. CDR3 DNA sequence: TGTGCCAGTAGTATCGTAGGGGGCGCTGATACGCAGTATTTT.

The chain is built from TRBV6-5 and TRBJ1-6; 8 nucleotides match TRBD1. CDR1 is MNHEY, CDR2 SVGAGI, per germline. The CDR3 is 15 residues long. V was clipped by 6 bases and J by 7 bases; unmatched bases: 8. CDR3 sequence: CASSDSGTGNSPLHF. The DNA of the CDR3 is TGTGCCAGCAGCGACAGTGGGACAGGAAATTCACCCCTCCACTTT.

The genes are TRBV4-3 and TRBJ2-3; D is unresolved. The CDR3 has 17 amino acids. The ends were cut back, 3 bases at V and 0 bases at J, with 16 bases in the middle. The germline gives CDR1 LGHNA, CDR2 YSLEER. CDR3: CASSQSALRASTDTQYF. CDR3 coding DNA: TGCGCCAGCAGCCAGTCCGCTCTCCGCGCTAGCACAGATACGCAGTATTTT.

The rearrangement joins TRBV5-8 to TRBJ2-2, with D perhaps TRBD2 (6 bases). CDR3 size: 15 residues. V lost 6 bases and J 4 bases, leaving 16 bases between the germline ends. CDR1 and CDR2 (germline): SGHTS, YDEGEE. CDR3 residues: CASTGAGRGTGELFF. CDR3 coding DNA: TGTGCCAGCACCGGGGCCGGGAGAGGCACCGGGGAGCTGTTTTTT.

J is TRBJ1-5 and V is TRBV6-4; 7 bases fit TRBD1. Germline loops: CDR1 MRHNA, CDR2 SNTAGT. V dropped 4 bases and J dropped 7; count of bases not matched to a gene: 10. The CDR3 covers 15 residues. DNA for the CDR3: TGTGCCAGCAGTGTTCAGGGGGAAATGAGGCAGCCCCAGCATTTT. Residues: CASSVQGEMRQPQHF.

V and J are TRBV30 and TRBJ2-7; the match to TRBD2 covers 7 bases. The germline V gene has CDR1 GTSNPN and CDR2 SVGIG (reference sequence). The CDR3 consists of 15 residues. With 2 bases clipped from V and 2 bases from J, the junction kept 9 bases outside the gene matches. The CDR3 region is CAWSPGLAVPYEQYF. Here the CDR3 DNA reads TGTGCCTGGAGTCCGGGCCTAGCGGTGCCCTACGAGCAGTACTTC.

The chain employs TRBV11-3 and TRBJ2-1, with TRBD2 matching over 13 bases. Germline trimming cut 5 bases from V and 7 bases from J; bases unmatched to any gene: 11. CDR1 and CDR2 from the germline V gene are SGHNT and YENEEA. CDR3 length: 17 amino acids. This chain's CDR3 is CASSVREPGLAGNEQFF. CDR3 DNA sequence: TGTGCCAGCAGCGTTAGGGAGCCGGGACTAGCGGGGAATGAGCAGTTCTTC.

The chain links TRBV6-5 to TRBJ2-5; 7 nucleotides line up with TRBD2. V trimming: 7 bases; J trimming: 4 bases; junction bases outside the gene matches: 9. Germline V CDR1 and CDR2: MNHEY, SVGAGI. The CDR3 sequence is 14 residues long. The CDR3: CASIGGFPGETQYF. The CDR3, as DNA: TGTGCCAGCATCGGGGGGTTTCCAGGAGAGACCCAGTACTTC.